What follows describes a single T cell receptor (beta chain). Measured with immunoSEQ multiplex PCR; TCRdb has only the in-frame clones, and not every one. The table records 2,500,000 or so clones, 93% of them present only once. This CDR3 is built from 14 residues. Germline lookup yields CDR1 MNHEY and CDR2 SVGAGI. V lost 0 bases, J lost 10 bases, and 10 bases lay in between. The record originates from a study of shared clonotypes between healthy human individuals. The authors divided CD4+ cells into CD45RA+ naive and CD45RA-negative memory subsets. This clonotype was obtained from a man between 18 and 35 years old in good health. Some clones in this sample may be carry-over from other donors' samples. The chain is built from TRBV6-5 and TRBJ1-6; maybe TRBD1 (6 bases). The specimen was naive CD4+ T cells from PBMCs. The sample's subset: CD45RA+ positively selected. The CDR3 region is CASSYSGGRSPLHF. CDR3 DNA: TGTGCCAGCAGTTACTCGGGGGGGCGGTCACCCCTCCACTTT.